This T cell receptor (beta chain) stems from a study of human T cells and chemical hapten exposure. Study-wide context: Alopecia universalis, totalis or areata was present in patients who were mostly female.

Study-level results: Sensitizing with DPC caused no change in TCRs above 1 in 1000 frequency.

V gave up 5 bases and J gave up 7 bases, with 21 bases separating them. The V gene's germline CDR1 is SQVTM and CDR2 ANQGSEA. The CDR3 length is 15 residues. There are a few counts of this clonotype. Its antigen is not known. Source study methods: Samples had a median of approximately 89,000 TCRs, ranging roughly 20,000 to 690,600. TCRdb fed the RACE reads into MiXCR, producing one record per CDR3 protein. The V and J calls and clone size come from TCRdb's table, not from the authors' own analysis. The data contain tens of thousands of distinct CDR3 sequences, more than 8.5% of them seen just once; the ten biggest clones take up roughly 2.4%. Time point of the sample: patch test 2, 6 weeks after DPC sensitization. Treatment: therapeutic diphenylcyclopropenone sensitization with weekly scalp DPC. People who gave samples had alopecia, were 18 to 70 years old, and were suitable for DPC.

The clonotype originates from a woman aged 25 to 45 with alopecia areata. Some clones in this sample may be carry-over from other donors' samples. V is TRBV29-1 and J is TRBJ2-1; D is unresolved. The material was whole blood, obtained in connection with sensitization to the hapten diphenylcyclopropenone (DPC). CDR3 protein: CSVPEQSWSYNEQFF. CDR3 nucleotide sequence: TGCAGCGTTCCCGAGCAGAGTTGGTCTTATAATGAGCAGTTCTTC.